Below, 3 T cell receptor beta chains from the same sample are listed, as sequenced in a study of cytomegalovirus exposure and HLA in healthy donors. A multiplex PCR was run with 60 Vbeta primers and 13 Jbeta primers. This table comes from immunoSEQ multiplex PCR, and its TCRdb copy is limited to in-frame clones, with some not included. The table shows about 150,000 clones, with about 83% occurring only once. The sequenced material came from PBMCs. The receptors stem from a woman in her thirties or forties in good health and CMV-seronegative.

Here the CDR3 reads CASSRDSPSGNQPQHF. The DNA of the CDR3 is TGTGCCAGCAGCAGGGACAGCCCATCAGGGAATCAGCCCCAGCATTTT. The genes are TRBV7-2 and TRBJ1-5; 7 positions agree with TRBD1. Germline V gene lookup returns CDR1 SGHTA and CDR2 FQGNSA. V trimming: 5 bases; J trimming: 4 bases; junction bases outside the gene matches: 11. The CDR3 consists of 16 residues.

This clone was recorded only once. The CDR3 region has the DNA TGTGCCAGCACCCGACAGGGTTGGGAGACCCAGTACTTC. Its translation is CASTRQGWETQYF. The chain employs TRBV5-6 and TRBJ2-5; 7 bases align to TRBD1. The V gene end was trimmed by 6 bases and the J gene end by 5 bases; junction bases not matched to a gene: 7. The CDR3 has 13 residues. Germline values: CDR1 SGHDT, CDR2 YYEEEE.

The CDR3: CASSTGGDRGRYEQYF. The CDR3 nucleotides read TGTGCCAGCAGCACCGGAGGGGACAGGGGACGCTACGAGCAGTACTTC. The chain is built from TRBV7-2 and TRBJ2-7; 10 nucleotides agree with TRBD1. The CDR3 spans 16 residues. In germline, CDR1 is SGHTA, CDR2 FQGNSA. After removal of 5 bases from V and 3 bases from J, the junction contained 10 bases not matched to a gene.